One and the same sample provided the 21 T cell receptor beta chains below, sequenced in a study of human T cells and chemical hapten exposure (dated by TCRdb to about 2021). During library preparation, unique molecular identifiers were attached to individual cDNA molecules so that TCRs could be counted in a quantitative, reproducible way. The public reads were reanalyzed by TCRdb: fastp trimming at Q25, MiXCR alignment, in-frame beta chains only. When rows share a CDR3 protein, they turn into one entry using the most common DNA and genes. Present in this sample are some 300 distinct CDR3 sequences, about 48% of which were seen just once. Jointly, the top ten make up roughly a tenth of the sample. What this sample's treatment or condition label stands for: therapeutic diphenylcyclopropenone sensitization with weekly scalp DPC. The sequencing here drew on whole blood, taken before DPC sensitization or 2, 6, or about 24 weeks after (not recorded which). The receptors shown here come from an adult with alopecia areata. Some clones in this sample may be carry-over from other donors' samples. This table probably holds off-target reads from a library built for another chain.

The chain carries TRBV6-1 and TRBJ2-3; 12 bases map to TRBD2. Unmatched junction bases numbered 6, after V lost 10 bases and J lost 4 bases. The CDR3 has 14 amino acids. The germline V gene has CDR1 MNHNS and CDR2 SASEGT. The CDR3 DNA is TGTGCCACACTAGCGGGGGGATACCCAGATACGCAGTATTTT. Amino acids: CATLAGGYPDTQYF.

This clonotype came up a few times. The V call is TRBV6-6, the J call TRBJ2-7; 7 bases agree with TRBD1. The CDR3 consists of 14 residues. Germline trimming cut 4 bases from V and 5 bases from J; bases unmatched to any gene: 8. Germline V lookup: CDR1 MNHNY, CDR2 SVGAGI (reference sequence). DNA for the CDR3: TGTGCCAGCAGTTCAACAGGGGAAGGCAACGAGCAGTACTTC. Its protein product is CASSSTGEGNEQYF.

The rearrangement links TRBV7-2 to TRBJ2-7; maybe TRBD1 (5 bases). This CDR3 contains 15 residues. Looked up from germline, CDR1 is SGHTA and CDR2 is FQGNSA. Trimming took off 5 bases at V and 4 bases at J, with 18 bases between the two ends. CDR3 DNA sequence: TGTGCCAGCAGCGTAGGGGTTCCCCCAGGGTACGAGCAGTACTTC. It encodes CASSVGVPPGYEQYF.

The chain combines TRBV25-1 with TRBJ2-3, with D possibly matching TRBD1 (6 bases). Germline V CDR1 and CDR2: MGHDK, SYGVNS. The V end lost 3 bases, the J end lost 1 base, and 11 bases lay between the germline ends. The CDR3 has 15 amino acids. CDR3 sequence (DNA): TGTGCCAGCAGTGAGGGGGCAGGGGGCACAGATACGCAGTATTTT. Translating it yields CASSEGAGGTDTQYF.

This chain links TRBV5-1 with TRBJ2-4, with D perhaps matching TRBD1 (5 bases). Looked up from germline, CDR1 is SGHRS and CDR2 is YFSETQ. The V end lost 0 bases, the J end lost 1 base, and 14 bases lay between the germline ends. The CDR3 covers 17 residues. As DNA, the CDR3 is TGCGCCAGCAGCTTGGCATATAGGGGTGAGGCCAAAAACATTCAGTACTTC. This gives the protein CASSLAYRGEAKNIQYF.

The CDR3 protein is CASSQGPSGAQHF. As DNA, the CDR3 is TGTGCCAGCAGCCAAGGGCCTTCAGGAGCCCAGCATTTT. The V call is TRBV14, the J call TRBJ1-5; no clear D. Germline CDR1 is SGHDN and CDR2 is FVKESK. This CDR3 is built from 13 residues. Trimming cost V 1 base and J 11 bases, with 12 bases left between them.

This clonotype has a handful of counts. The chain joins TRBV6-4 to TRBJ2-1; 7 nucleotides align to TRBD1. V was pared by 8 bases and J by 7 bases, with 14 bases of the junction left unmatched. The germline gives CDR1 MRHNA, CDR2 SNTAGT. The CDR3 length is 15 residues. CDR3 amino acids: CASQMRQGHRNEQFF. DNA of the CDR3: TGTGCCAGCCAAATGAGACAGGGTCATAGGAATGAGCAGTTCTTC.

The genes are TRBV5-1 and TRBJ2-2, with 7 bases that match TRBD2. Looked up from germline, CDR1 is SGHRS and CDR2 is YFSETQ. The CDR3 is made up of 18 amino acids. V was pared by 4 bases and J by 1 base, with 13 bases of the junction left unmatched. The CDR3 DNA reads as TGCGCCAGCAGCCGGGAGGTTCGGGGGACCCTGAACACCGGGGAGCTGTTTTTT. This encodes CASSREVRGTLNTGELFF.

The rearrangement uses TRBV24-1 and TRBJ2-3; D unresolved. Trimming pared 4 bases from V and 6 bases from J, leaving 16 bases between. CDR3 size: 15 residues. CDR1 KGHDR and CDR2 SFDVKD come from the germline V gene. CDR3: CATSDPDSLPDTQYF. CDR3 nucleotide sequence: TGTGCCACCAGTGACCCTGACTCTCTCCCGGATACGCAGTATTTT.

This clonotype has a single count. The genes are TRBV5-4 and TRBJ2-5; TRBD1 matches 8 bases. J gave up 4 bases and V 2 bases, and 10 bases lay outside the gene matches. CDR1 and CDR2 from the germline V gene are SGHNT and YYREEE (reference sequence). The CDR3 loop spans 16 amino acids. The CDR3 nucleotides are TGTGCCAGCAGCTTCTATGCCAGGGGGCGAAGAGAGACCCAGTACTTC. This codes for CASSFYARGRRETQYF.

CDR3 residues: CASSLTLGQGYTF. CDR3 sequence (DNA): TGTGCCAGCAGTTTAACTTTAGGACAGGGCTACACCTTC. The chain links TRBV27 to TRBJ1-2, with D maybe TRBD1 (6 bases). Looked up from germline, CDR1 is MNHEY and CDR2 is SMNVEV (reference sequence). Trimming shortened V by 2 bases and J by 8 bases, and 12 bases separated the two germline ends. The CDR3 sequence is 13 residues long.

V gene TRBV2 combines with J gene TRBJ1-3, with a tentative D call TRBD1 (5 bases). The V gene's germline CDR1 is SNHLY and CDR2 FYNNEI. Trimming took off 2 bases at V and 1 base at J, with 9 bases between the two ends. This CDR3 spans 15 amino acids. DNA of the CDR3: TGTGCCAGCAGTGAACGGGGGGTTTCTGGAAACACCATATATTTT. This sequence encodes CASSERGVSGNTIYF. The entire variable domain, with the rest obtained from reference TRBV2 and TRBJ1-3, is as follows: EPEVTQTPSHQVTQMGQEVILRCVPISNHLYFYWYRQILGQKVEFLVSFYNNEISEKSEIFDDQFSVERPDGSNFTLKIRSTKLEDSAMYFCASSERGVSGNTIYFGEGSWLTVV.

In its sample, this clonotype was seen a few times. The chain is built from TRBV4-1 and TRBJ2-5; no definite D call. The CDR3 spans 13 residues. Germline values: CDR1 MGHRA, CDR2 YSYEKL. Deletions cut 0 bases from V and 5 bases from J, with 7 bases between. Written as DNA, the CDR3 is TGCGCCAGCAGCCAAGATCGTAGGGAGACCCAGTACTTC. Translated: CASSQDRRETQYF.

This clonotype was picked up a small number of times. The chain uses TRBV12-2 and TRBJ2-4; no check of the table's D call, TRBD1, against the DNA was made. TRBV12-2 is tagged as a pseudogene. The CDR3 runs to 16 residues. The CDR3 DNA reads as TGTGCAAGTCGACCCTTACCGGGACGCCTAGGAAACATTCAGTACTTC. Its protein is CASRPLPGRLGNIQYF.

The table lists this clonotype with a few counts. The chain joins TRBV28 to TRBJ2-5; D not resolved. The germline CDR1 and CDR2 sequences are MDHEN and SYDVKM. Trimming took off 2 bases at V and 1 base at J, with 8 bases between the two ends. CDR3 size: 14 residues. The CDR3 spells CASSLMGSQETQYF. The CDR3 DNA is TGTGCCAGCAGTTTAATGGGGTCCCAAGAGACCCAGTACTTC.

The chain joins TRBV27 to TRBJ1-6; TRBD1 might be the D (5 bases). Trimming removed 1 base from V and 10 bases from J, with 17 bases in between. CDR1 MNHEY and CDR2 SMNVEV come from the germline V gene (reference sequence). This CDR3 is 16 amino acids long. The CDR3 loop is CASSLWGGRDTSPLHF. The DNA of the CDR3 is TGTGCCAGCAGTTTATGGGGCGGCAGGGATACCTCACCCCTCCACTTT.

The sample holds a few counts of this clonotype. The rearrangement joins TRBV12-3 or TRBV12-4 to TRBJ2-1, with D tentatively TRBD1 or TRBD2 (5 bases each). There are 15 residues in the CDR3. The V gene lost 2 bases and the J gene lost 0 bases, with 8 bases spanning the gap. As DNA, the CDR3 is TGTGCCAGCAGTTTATCAGGGAGCTCCTACAATGAGCAGTTCTTC. It specifies CASSLSGSSYNEQFF.

This clonotype has a handful of counts. The rearrangement links TRBV6-2 or TRBV6-3 to TRBJ2-1; the D is unclear. The CDR3 spans 15 residues. In germline, CDR1 is MNHEY, CDR2 SVGEGT. V lost 5 bases and J lost 5, with 16 bases in between. CDR3 amino acids: CASSGTSNRNNEQFF. The CDR3 DNA follows: TGTGCCAGCAGTGGAACATCGAACCGTAACAATGAGCAGTTCTTC.

The chain uses TRBV28 and TRBJ1-5; 9 nucleotides align to TRBD1. The J segment lost 4 bases and the V segment lost 6 bases, leaving 10 bases of the junction unmatched. Germline V lookup: CDR1 MDHEN, CDR2 SYDVKM. The CDR3 has 16 residues. The CDR3 DNA reads TGTGCCAGCAGCCAAACGGCCGGGACAGGGAATCAGCCCCAGCATTTT. This translates into CASSQTAGTGNQPQHF.

A few counts support this clonotype. This rearrangement joins TRBV28 to TRBJ1-1, with no clear D. This CDR3 is built from 14 residues. Between the trimmed V and J ends, which lost 6 bases and 1 base, there was a span of 12 bases. Germline V gene sequence: CDR1 MDHEN, CDR2 SYDVKM. The CDR3 region has the DNA TGTGCCAGCAGCCTACTGGGTTCGAACACTGAAGCTTTCTTT. This sequence encodes CASSLLGSNTEAFF.

V usage is TRBV6-5 and J usage is TRBJ2-2; TRBD2 agrees at 8 bases. Germline lookup yields CDR1 MNHEY and CDR2 SVGAGI. The CDR3 length is 15 residues. The J segment lost 11 bases and the V segment lost 0 bases, leaving 8 bases of the junction unmatched. DNA of the CDR3: TGTGCCAGCAGTTACTCCAAGAATAGCGGGGTAGAGCTGTTTTTT. Amino acids: CASSYSKNSGVELFF.